The 32 T cell receptor beta chains presented below share a single source sample, sequenced in a study of blood T cell repertoires in COVID-19. Data came from immunoSEQ multiplex PCR; TCRdb stores just in-frame clones and leaves some out. The sample contains some 180,000 clones, around 80% of which appear only once. Sequenced material: peripheral blood. The source is a woman aged 40 to 50 with COVID-19, enrolled during active disease.

Ten or more counts support this clone. This sequence joins TRBV24-1 and TRBJ1-1; 8 bases align to TRBD1. Unmatched junction bases numbered 11, after V lost 6 bases and J lost 6 bases. CDR3 size: 15 residues. CDR1 KGHDR and CDR2 SFDVKD come from the germline V gene. CDR3 DNA: TGTGCCACCAGTTCGGCGGACAGGGAATCTTCTGAAGCTTTCTTT. It codes for CATSSADRESSEAFF.

The chain combines TRBV10-3 with TRBJ2-1; the match to TRBD1 covers 9 bases. Trimming took 4 bases from V and 4 from J; bases not matched to a gene: 5. The CDR3 has 15 amino acids. Germline loops: CDR1 ENHRY, CDR2 SYGVKD. This CDR3 is CAISGGTGNYNEQFF. DNA of the CDR3: TGTGCCATCAGTGGCGGGACAGGGAATTACAATGAGCAGTTCTTC.

The rearrangement joins TRBV7-9 to TRBJ1-5, with TRBD1 matching over 7 bases. Germline V gene sequence: CDR1 SEHNR, CDR2 FQNEAQ (reference sequence). J lost 0 bases, V lost 5 bases, and 4 bases had no gene match. CDR3 size: 15 residues. CDR3 residues: CASSRDSDSNQPQHF. The DNA for the CDR3 is TGTGCCAGCAGCCGGGACAGCGATAGCAATCAGCCCCAGCATTTT.

This clone occurred a few times. The gene calls are TRBV10-1 and TRBJ2-7, with TRBD2 matching 7 bases. V trimming: 6 bases; J trimming: 3 bases; junction bases outside the gene matches: 11. This CDR3 contains 15 residues. Per the germline V gene, CDR1 is WNHNN and CDR2 is SYGVQD (reference sequence). The CDR3 nucleotides are TGCGCCAGCAGCGACTCTAGCGGACTTATCTACGAGCAGTACTTC. Translating gives CASSDSSGLIYEQYF.

V and J are TRBV5-1 and TRBJ2-7; a possible D gene is TRBD2 (7 bases). Germline V lookup: CDR1 SGHRS, CDR2 YFSETQ. The CDR3 loop spans 16 amino acids. V lost 2 bases to trimming and J lost 2 bases, with 17 bases between them. The CDR3 protein is CASSFGGQSKAYEQYF. In nucleotides, the CDR3 is TGCGCCAGCAGCTTCGGGGGGCAATCCAAAGCCTACGAGCAGTACTTC. The full variable domain, in which reference TRBV5-1 and TRBJ2-7 provide the parts outside the CDR3, is KAGVTQTPRYLIKTRGQQVTLSCSPISGHRSVSWYQQTPGQGLQFLFEYFSETQRNKGNFPGRFSGRQFSNSRSEMNVSTLELGDSALYLCASSFGGQSKAYEQYFGPGTRLTVT.

The rearrangement uses TRBV19 and TRBJ1-5; D is perhaps TRBD1 (5 bases). The germline V and J ends were trimmed by 4 bases and 0 bases, with 16 bases remaining between them. The germline V gene encodes CDR1 LNHDA and CDR2 SQIVND (reference sequence). The CDR3 covers 17 residues. The CDR3 is CASSRQQASISNQPQHF. CDR3 coding DNA: TGTGCCAGTAGTAGACAGCAGGCTTCCATTAGCAATCAGCCCCAGCATTTT.

The rearrangement links TRBV19 to TRBJ1-2, with 7 nucleotides matching TRBD1. The CDR3 has 14 amino acids. V lost 9 bases and J lost 8; bases outside the gene matches: 15. Germline V gene sequence: CDR1 LNHDA, CDR2 SQIVND (reference sequence). CDR3 region: CASHSPQGGSGYTF. DNA for the CDR3: TGTGCCAGCCATAGTCCGCAGGGGGGAAGCGGCTACACCTTC.

The rearrangement joins TRBV6-6 to TRBJ1-3; a possible D gene is TRBD1 (6 bases). V was trimmed by 5 bases and J by 0 bases, leaving 11 bases between them. The germline V gene encodes CDR1 MNHNY and CDR2 SVGAGI (reference sequence). This CDR3 is built from 15 residues. The CDR3 nucleotides are TGTGCCAGCAGTCCGCCGGACAGCTCTGGAAACACCATATATTTT. The encoded protein is CASSPPDSSGNTIYF.

The chain combines TRBV2 with TRBJ2-6; a possible D gene is TRBD1 (6 bases). V gave up 6 bases and J gave up 4 bases, with 13 bases separating them. From germline, CDR1 is SNHLY and CDR2 FYNNEI. CDR3 length: 15 amino acids. The CDR3 DNA reads as TGTGCCAGCAGCCCCGAGGGGGTCGGGGCCAACGTCCTGACTTTC. Translation gives CASSPEGVGANVLTF.

The J gene is TRBJ2-5, the V gene TRBV2; D call uncertain. The CDR3 extends over 13 amino acids. The germline V and J ends were trimmed by 6 bases and 4 bases, with 12 bases remaining between them. Germline V lookup: CDR1 SNHLY, CDR2 FYNNEI. The CDR3 protein is CASRSYWAETQYF. CDR3 bases: TGTGCCAGCAGATCATACTGGGCAGAGACCCAGTACTTC.

This clone was observed once. The V and J genes are TRBV6-5 and TRBJ1-5; D gene ambiguous. CDR3 length equals 13 residues. V gave up 6 bases and J gave up 0 bases, with 6 bases separating them. Per the germline V gene, CDR1 is MNHEY and CDR2 is SVGAGI. This chain's CDR3 is CASRALSNQPQHF. Written as DNA, the CDR3 is TGTGCCAGCAGAGCGCTTAGCAATCAGCCCCAGCATTTT.

CDR3 sequence: CASSRTALTYEQYF. The CDR3 DNA follows: TGTGCCAGCAGTCGGACAGCCTTAACCTACGAGCAGTACTTC. The genes are TRBV6-5 and TRBJ2-7; the D gene is possibly TRBD1 (6 bases). The length of the CDR3 is 14 residues. V was shortened by 5 bases and J by 2 bases, with 13 bases between the two germline ends. The germline V gene has CDR1 MNHEY and CDR2 SVGAGI.

The chain's CDR3 is CASSRSAGEHNEQFF. In DNA, the CDR3 is TGTGCCAGCAGCCGCTCAGCGGGAGAACACAATGAGCAGTTCTTC. The V gene is TRBV7-2, the J gene TRBJ2-1; 8 bases match TRBD2. V lost 5 bases, J lost 5 bases, and 8 bases stayed unmatched. The CDR3 covers 15 residues. CDR1 SGHTA and CDR2 FQGNSA come from the germline V gene.

V and J are TRBV21-1 and TRBJ2-5; the table calls TRBD1, which could not be checked here. TRBV21-1 is a pseudogene segment. The CDR3 covers 15 residues. In DNA form, the CDR3 reads TGTGCCAGCAGCAAAGATCACAGGGTTCGAGAGACCCAGTACTTC. Translated: CASSKDHRVRETQYF.

V gene TRBV5-6 combines with J gene TRBJ2-1; 8 bases match TRBD1. J was trimmed by 4 bases and V by 6 bases; bases with no gene match: 6. CDR3 length: 14 residues. Germline CDR1 SGHDT, CDR2 YYEEEE. The CDR3 coding sequence is TGTGCCAGCACCACATGGACAGGGTACAATGAGCAGTTCTTC. Amino acids: CASTTWTGYNEQFF.

The chain links TRBV6-4 to TRBJ1-1, with 7 nucleotides matching TRBD1. The junction had 7 bases not matched to a gene; V was cut back by 5 bases and J by 4 bases. The CDR3 loop spans 14 amino acids. CDR1 MRHNA and CDR2 SNTAGT come from the germline V gene. Here the CDR3 reads CASSPHRGSTEAFF. The DNA of the CDR3 is TGTGCCAGCAGTCCCCACAGGGGATCCACTGAAGCTTTCTTT.

This clone appeared once. This chain joins TRBV16 and TRBJ1-5; D possibly corresponds to TRBD1 (5 bases). The CDR3 is 15 amino acids. Germline-derived CDR1 and CDR2 are KGHSY and FQNENV. Between the trimmed V and J ends, which lost 8 bases and 1 base, there was a span of 15 bases. The CDR3 region is CASVTGGMSNQPQHF. CDR3 sequence (DNA): TGTGCCAGCGTCACGGGGGGTATGAGCAATCAGCCCCAGCATTTT.

CDR3 DNA sequence: TGCGCCAGCAGCACCACAGGGTTCACTGAAGCTTTCTTT. Its protein is CASSTTGFTEAFF. The chain employs TRBV5-1 and TRBJ1-1, with a tentative D call TRBD1 (6 bases). Per the germline V gene, CDR1 is SGHRS and CDR2 is YFSETQ. The CDR3 has 13 amino acids. Trimming took off 4 bases at V and 4 bases at J, with 11 bases between the two ends.

The rearrangement joins TRBV5-1 to TRBJ2-7, with D possibly matching TRBD1 (6 bases). The V gene lost 3 bases and the J gene lost 5 bases, with 15 bases spanning the gap. CDR3 length equals 14 residues. CDR1 and CDR2 from the germline V gene are SGHRS and YFSETQ. The DNA for the CDR3 is TGCGCCAGCAGCTCACTACAGGGTCCCCACGAGCAGTACTTC. This encodes CASSSLQGPHEQYF. Full variable domain (remainder filled in from reference TRBV5-1 and TRBJ2-7): KAGVTQTPRYLIKTRGQQVTLSCSPISGHRSVSWYQQTPGQGLQFLFEYFSETQRNKGNFPGRFSGRQFSNSRSEMNVSTLELGDSALYLCASSSLQGPHEQYFGPGTRLTVT.

The V and J genes are TRBV25-1 and TRBJ2-7, with D tentatively TRBD1 (5 bases). Germline V CDR1 and CDR2: MGHDK, SYGVNS. V was shortened by 4 bases and J by 3 bases, with 22 bases between the two germline ends. The CDR3 is 17 amino acids. CDR3 protein: CASSGQGSYPYYYEQYF. In DNA form, the CDR3 reads TGTGCCAGCAGTGGGCAGGGCTCCTACCCCTACTACTACGAGCAGTACTTC.

The chain recombines TRBV3-1 (or the pseudogene TRBV3-2) with TRBJ1-2; tentative D call: TRBD1 (6 bases). The CDR3 sequence is 15 residues long. The V and J ends lost 4 bases and 8 bases respectively, with 20 bases between them. Germline values: CDR1 LGHDT, CDR2 YNNKEL (reference sequence). As DNA, the CDR3 is TGTGCCAGCAGCCTGGGACATCCAAAATGGCGGGGCTACACCTTC. Translated, it gives CASSLGHPKWRGYTF.

The gene calls are TRBV28 and TRBJ2-4; D not certain. The CDR3 totals 16 residues. Trimming took off 6 bases at V and 0 bases at J, with 15 bases between the two ends. Germline V CDR1 and CDR2: MDHEN, SYDVKM. The CDR3 reads CASRTRNIVAKNIQYF. The CDR3 region has the DNA TGTGCCAGCAGAACGAGGAATATAGTAGCCAAAAACATTCAGTACTTC.

The chain joins TRBV19 to TRBJ1-1; D possibly corresponds to TRBD1 (5 bases). The CDR3 has 13 residues. Germline CDR1 is LNHDA and CDR2 is SQIVND (reference sequence). V gave up 6 bases and J gave up 4 bases, with 12 bases separating them. The CDR3 loop reads CASRTEGVTEAFF. In DNA form, the CDR3 reads TGTGCCAGTAGGACGGAAGGGGTCACTGAAGCTTTCTTT.

The chain joins TRBV7-8 to TRBJ1-2, with D hard to call. This CDR3 is built from 13 residues. V shed 5 bases and J shed 4 bases, with 11 bases lying between them. Germline-derived CDR1 and CDR2 are SGHVS and FQNEAQ. The CDR3 region is CASSLGRGYGYTF. The CDR3 nucleotides read TGTGCCAGCAGCCTAGGACGGGGCTATGGCTACACCTTC. The variable domain in full, completed from reference TRBV7-8 and TRBJ1-2, reads GAGVSQSPRYKVAKRGQDVALRCDPISGHVSLFWYQQALGQGPEFLTYFQNEAQLDKSGLPSDRFFAERPEGSVSTLKIQRTQQEDSAVYLCASSLGRGYGYTFGSGTRLTVV.

The chain employs TRBV7-3 and TRBJ1-3, with 7 bases fitting TRBD1. CDR3 length equals 16 residues. The junction had 5 bases not matched to a gene; V was cut back by 3 bases and J by 0 bases. Per germline, CDR1 SGHTA and CDR2 FQGTGA. DNA of the CDR3: TGTGCCAGCAGCTTGGGACAGCAAAGCTCTGGAAACACCATATATTTT. The encoded protein is CASSLGQQSSGNTIYF.

The chain couples TRBV15 to TRBJ1-2; D not resolved. This CDR3 region has 13 residues. The germline V and J ends were trimmed by 5 bases and 8 bases, with 15 bases remaining between them. Germline CDR1 is LNHNV and CDR2 is YYDKDF (reference sequence). CDR3 protein: CATSASGRGGYTF. Here the CDR3 DNA reads TGTGCCACCAGCGCCAGCGGGAGAGGGGGCTACACCTTC.

V is TRBV3-1 (or the pseudogene TRBV3-2) and J is TRBJ2-7; a weak D match, TRBD2 (6 bases). Trimming took 1 base from V and 1 from J, leaving 20 bases between them. The CDR3 totals 18 residues. Germline-derived CDR1 and CDR2 are LGHDT and YNNKEL (reference sequence). The CDR3 here is CASSQVRRENVYSYEQYF. The CDR3 nucleotides are TGTGCCAGCAGCCAAGTTAGGAGGGAGAATGTCTATTCCTACGAGCAGTACTTC.

This chain joins TRBV28 and TRBJ1-3; D gene uncertain. Trimming shortened V by 5 bases and J by 11 bases, and 16 bases separated the two germline ends. The CDR3 spans 13 residues. CDR1 MDHEN and CDR2 SYDVKM come from the germline V gene. In DNA, the CDR3 is TGTGCCAGCAGTCTAAGGTCGCCCCGGGCCATATATTTT. This gives the protein CASSLRSPRAIYF.

The V call is TRBV28, the J call TRBJ2-7, with D tentatively TRBD1 (5 bases). This CDR3 is built from 15 residues. Germline values: CDR1 MDHEN, CDR2 SYDVKM. The V end lost 4 bases, the J end lost 3 bases, and 16 bases lay between the germline ends. The CDR3 DNA reads TGTGCCAGCAGTTCGCGGACATTTGGACGCTACGAGCAGTACTTC. Amino acid sequence: CASSSRTFGRYEQYF.

V is TRBV5-8 and J is TRBJ1-2; 8 bases align to TRBD1. The CDR3 consists of 14 residues. V shed 3 bases, J shed 6 bases, and the junction held 7 bases outside the gene matches. CDR1 and CDR2 (germline): SGHTS, YDEGEE. The CDR3 sequence: CASSSLQGADGYTF. In nucleotides, the CDR3 is TGTGCCAGCAGCTCCTTGCAGGGGGCAGATGGCTACACCTTC.

CDR3 DNA: TGCGCCAGCAGCCAAGTTTTCAGGAACGGGGAGCTGTTTTTT. Its protein product is CASSQVFRNGELFF. The chain recombines TRBV4-1 with TRBJ2-2; D unresolved. Germline lookup yields CDR1 MGHRA and CDR2 YSYEKL. The CDR3 spans 14 residues. V was shortened by 1 base and J by 7 bases, with 10 bases between the two germline ends.

The chain couples TRBV7-9 to TRBJ2-5; TRBD1 aligns across 9 bases. V was clipped by 1 base and J by 2 bases; unmatched bases: 5. Germline CDR1 SEHNR, CDR2 FQNEAQ (reference sequence). This CDR3 has 16 residues. CDR3 sequence reads: CASSLGDRGVQETQYF. The CDR3 nucleotides are TGTGCCAGCAGCTTAGGCGACAGGGGGGTTCAAGAGACCCAGTACTTC.